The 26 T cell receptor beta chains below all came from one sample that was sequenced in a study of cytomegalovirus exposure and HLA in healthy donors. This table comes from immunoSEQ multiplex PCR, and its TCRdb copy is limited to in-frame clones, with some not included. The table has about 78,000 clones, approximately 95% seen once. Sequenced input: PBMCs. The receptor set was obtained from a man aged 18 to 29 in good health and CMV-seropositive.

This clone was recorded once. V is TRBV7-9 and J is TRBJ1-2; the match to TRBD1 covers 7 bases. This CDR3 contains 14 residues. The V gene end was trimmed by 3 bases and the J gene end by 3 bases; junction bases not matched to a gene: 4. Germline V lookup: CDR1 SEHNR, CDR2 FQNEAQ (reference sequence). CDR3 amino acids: CASSFRTGYYGYTF. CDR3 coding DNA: TGTGCCAGCAGCTTCCGGACAGGCTACTATGGCTACACCTTC.

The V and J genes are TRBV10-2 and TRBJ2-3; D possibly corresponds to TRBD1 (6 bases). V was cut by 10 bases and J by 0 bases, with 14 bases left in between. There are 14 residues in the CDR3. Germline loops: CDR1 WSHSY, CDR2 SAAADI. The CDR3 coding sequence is TGCGCCACATCGGACAGAACTAGCACAGATACGCAGTATTTT. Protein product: CATSDRTSTDTQYF.

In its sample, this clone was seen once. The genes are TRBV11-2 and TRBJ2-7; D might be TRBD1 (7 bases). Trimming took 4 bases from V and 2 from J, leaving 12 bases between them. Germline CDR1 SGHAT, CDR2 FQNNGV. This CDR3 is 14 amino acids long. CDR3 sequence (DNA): TGTGCCAGCAGCTCCCAGGGGGAGGCCTACGAGCAGTACTTC. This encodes CASSSQGEAYEQYF.

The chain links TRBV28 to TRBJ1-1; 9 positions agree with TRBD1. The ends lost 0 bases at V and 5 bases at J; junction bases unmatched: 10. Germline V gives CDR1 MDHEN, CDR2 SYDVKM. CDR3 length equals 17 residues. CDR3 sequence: CASSLWGQGLPETEAFF. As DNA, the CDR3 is TGTGCCAGCAGTTTATGGGGACAGGGTCTCCCGGAGACTGAAGCTTTCTTT.

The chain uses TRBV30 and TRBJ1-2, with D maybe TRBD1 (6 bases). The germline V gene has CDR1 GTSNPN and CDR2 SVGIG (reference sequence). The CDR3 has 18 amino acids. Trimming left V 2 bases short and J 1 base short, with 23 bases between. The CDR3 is CAWSTPRGGRGFNYGYTF. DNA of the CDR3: TGTGCCTGGAGTACCCCTCGGGGGGGCCGAGGGTTTAACTATGGCTACACCTTC.

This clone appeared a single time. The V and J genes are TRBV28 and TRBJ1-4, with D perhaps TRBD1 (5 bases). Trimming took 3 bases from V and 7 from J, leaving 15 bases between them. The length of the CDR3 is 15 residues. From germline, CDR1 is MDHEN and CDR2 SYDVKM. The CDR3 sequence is CASSFKGVVGEKLFF. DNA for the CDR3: TGTGCCAGCAGTTTCAAAGGGGTAGTTGGTGAAAAACTGTTTTTT. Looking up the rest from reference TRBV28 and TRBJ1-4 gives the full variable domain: DVKVTQSSRYLVKRTGEKVFLECVQDMDHENMFWYRQDPGLGLRLIYFSYDVKMKEKGDIPEGYSVSREKKERFSLILESASTNQTSMYLCASSFKGVVGEKLFFGSGTQLSVL.

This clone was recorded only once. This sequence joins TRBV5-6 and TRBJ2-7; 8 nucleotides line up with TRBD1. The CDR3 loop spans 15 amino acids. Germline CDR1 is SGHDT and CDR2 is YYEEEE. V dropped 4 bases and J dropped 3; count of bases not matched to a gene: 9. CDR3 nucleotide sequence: TGTGCCAGCAGCGGAACAGGGGGATCCCGCTACGAGCAGTACTTC. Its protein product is CASSGTGGSRYEQYF.

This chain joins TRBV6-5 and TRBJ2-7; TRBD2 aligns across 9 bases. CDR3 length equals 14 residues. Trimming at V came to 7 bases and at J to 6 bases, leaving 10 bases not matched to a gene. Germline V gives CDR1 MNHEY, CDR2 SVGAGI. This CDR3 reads CASTPASGTFEQYF. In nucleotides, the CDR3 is TGTGCCAGCACCCCGGCTAGCGGGACTTTCGAGCAGTACTTC.

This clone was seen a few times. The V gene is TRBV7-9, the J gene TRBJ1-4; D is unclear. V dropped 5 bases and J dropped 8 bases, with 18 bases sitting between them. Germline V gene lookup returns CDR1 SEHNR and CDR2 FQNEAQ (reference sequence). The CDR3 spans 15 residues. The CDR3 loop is CASSIIRTGGEKLFF. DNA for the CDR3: TGTGCCAGCAGCATTATCAGGACCGGAGGAGAAAAACTGTTTTTT.

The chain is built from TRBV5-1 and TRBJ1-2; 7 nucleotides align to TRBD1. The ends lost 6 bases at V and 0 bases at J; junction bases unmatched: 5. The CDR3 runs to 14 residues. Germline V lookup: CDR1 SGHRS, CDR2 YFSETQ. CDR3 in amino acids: CASKDRTTNYGYTF. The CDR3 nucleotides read TGCGCCAGCAAGGACAGGACTACTAACTATGGCTACACCTTC.

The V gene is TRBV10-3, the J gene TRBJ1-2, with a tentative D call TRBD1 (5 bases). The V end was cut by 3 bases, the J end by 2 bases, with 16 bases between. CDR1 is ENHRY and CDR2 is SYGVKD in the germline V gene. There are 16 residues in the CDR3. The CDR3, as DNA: TGTGCCATCAGTGATCTTGTGGGGCAGGACAACTATGGCTACACCTTC. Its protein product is CAISDLVGQDNYGYTF.

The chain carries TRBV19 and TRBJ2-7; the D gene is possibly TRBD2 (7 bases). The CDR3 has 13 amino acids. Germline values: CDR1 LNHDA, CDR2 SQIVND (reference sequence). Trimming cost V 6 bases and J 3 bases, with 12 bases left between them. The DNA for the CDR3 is TGTGCCAGTAGCCCCGGGGGGCTCTACGAGCAGTACTTC. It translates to CASSPGGLYEQYF.

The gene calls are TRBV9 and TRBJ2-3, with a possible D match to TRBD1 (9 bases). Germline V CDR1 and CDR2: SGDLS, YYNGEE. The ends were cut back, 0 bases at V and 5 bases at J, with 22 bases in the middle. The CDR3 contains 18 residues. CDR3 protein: CASSVATGGTGFGDTQYF. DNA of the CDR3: TGTGCCAGCAGCGTAGCTACGGGAGGGACAGGGTTTGGAGATACGCAGTATTTT.

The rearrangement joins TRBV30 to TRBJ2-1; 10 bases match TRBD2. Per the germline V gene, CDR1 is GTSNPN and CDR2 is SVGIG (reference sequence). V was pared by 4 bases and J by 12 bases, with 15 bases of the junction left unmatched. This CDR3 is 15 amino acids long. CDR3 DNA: TGTGCCTGGACGGGGGGTGCGGCTAGCGGGAGTAGGCAGTTCTTC. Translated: CAWTGGAASGSRQFF.

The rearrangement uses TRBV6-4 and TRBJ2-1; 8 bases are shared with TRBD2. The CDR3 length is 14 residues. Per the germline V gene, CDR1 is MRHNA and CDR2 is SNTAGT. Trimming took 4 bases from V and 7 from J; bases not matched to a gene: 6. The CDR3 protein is CASSGAGDTNEQFF. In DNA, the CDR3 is TGTGCCAGCAGTGGAGCGGGAGATACAAATGAGCAGTTCTTC.

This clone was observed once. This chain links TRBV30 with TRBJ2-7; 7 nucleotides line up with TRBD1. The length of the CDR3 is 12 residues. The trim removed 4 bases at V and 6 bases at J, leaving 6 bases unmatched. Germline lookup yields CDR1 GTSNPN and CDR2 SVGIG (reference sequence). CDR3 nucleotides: TGTGCCTGGACGGGACAGTCGCCCGAGCAGTACTTC. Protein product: CAWTGQSPEQYF.

The CDR3 nucleotides are TGTGCCAGCAAACCGTCTAGCGGGAGAGGAAGGGAGCAGTACTTC. Translation gives CASKPSSGRGREQYF. The chain couples TRBV2 to TRBJ2-7; 10 bases are shared with TRBD2. This CDR3 has 15 residues. V lost 7 bases to trimming and J lost 7 bases; unmatched junction nucleotides: 13. Germline V CDR1 and CDR2: SNHLY, FYNNEI.

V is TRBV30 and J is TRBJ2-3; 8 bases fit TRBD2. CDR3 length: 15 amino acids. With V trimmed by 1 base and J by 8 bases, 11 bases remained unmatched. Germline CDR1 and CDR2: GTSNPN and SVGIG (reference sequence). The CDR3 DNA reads TGTGCCTGGAGTGGAGGGACTAGATTTTGGGGTACGCAGTATTTT. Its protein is CAWSGGTRFWGTQYF.

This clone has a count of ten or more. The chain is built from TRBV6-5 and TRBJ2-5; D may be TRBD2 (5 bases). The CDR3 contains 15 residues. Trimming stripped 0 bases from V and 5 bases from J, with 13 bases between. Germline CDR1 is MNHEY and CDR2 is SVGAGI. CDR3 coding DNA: TGTGCCAGCAGTTACTCCCCAACTAGTTGGGAGACCCAGTACTTC. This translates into CASSYSPTSWETQYF.

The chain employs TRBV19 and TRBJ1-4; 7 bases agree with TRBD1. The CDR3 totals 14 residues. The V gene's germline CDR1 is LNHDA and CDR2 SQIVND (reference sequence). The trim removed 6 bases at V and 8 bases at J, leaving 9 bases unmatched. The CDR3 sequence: CASRSTGRGEKLFF. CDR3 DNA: TGTGCCAGTAGGTCGACAGGGCGAGGAGAAAAACTGTTTTTT.

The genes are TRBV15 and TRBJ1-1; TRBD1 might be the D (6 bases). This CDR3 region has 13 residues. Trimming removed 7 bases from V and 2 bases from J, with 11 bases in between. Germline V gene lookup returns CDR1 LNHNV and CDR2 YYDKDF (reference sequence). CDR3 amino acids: CATIKDSNTEAFF. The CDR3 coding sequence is TGTGCCACCATAAAGGACAGTAACACTGAAGCTTTCTTT.

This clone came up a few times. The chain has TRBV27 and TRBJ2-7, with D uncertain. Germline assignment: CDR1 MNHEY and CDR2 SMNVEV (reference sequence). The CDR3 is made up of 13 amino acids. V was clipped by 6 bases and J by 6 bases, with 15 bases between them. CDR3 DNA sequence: TGTGCCAGCAGGTACACTATAGGAAGCGAGCAGTACTTC. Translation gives CASRYTIGSEQYF.

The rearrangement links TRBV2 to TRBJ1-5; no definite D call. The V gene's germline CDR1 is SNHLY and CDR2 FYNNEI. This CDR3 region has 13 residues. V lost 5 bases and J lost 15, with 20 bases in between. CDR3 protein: CASSSRLESMVHF. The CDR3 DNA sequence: TGTGCCAGCAGTAGCCGTCTAGAGAGTATGGTGCATTTT.

The CDR3 reads CASTLPGGEPYEQYF. The DNA of the CDR3 is TGTGCCAGCACCCTCCCCGGAGGGGAACCCTACGAGCAGTACTTC. V is TRBV5-5 and J is TRBJ2-7; tentative D call: TRBD2 (6 bases). This CDR3 is built from 15 residues. V lost 6 bases and J lost 2, with 18 bases in between. CDR1 and CDR2 from the germline V gene are SGHKS and YYEKEE (reference sequence).

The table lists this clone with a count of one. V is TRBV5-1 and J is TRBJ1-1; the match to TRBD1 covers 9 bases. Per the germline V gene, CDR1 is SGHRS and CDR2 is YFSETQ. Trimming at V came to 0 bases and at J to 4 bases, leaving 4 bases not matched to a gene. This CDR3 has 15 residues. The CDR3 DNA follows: TGCGCCAGCAGCTTGGGGACAGGGGCCAGCACTGAAGCTTTCTTT. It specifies CASSLGTGASTEAFF.

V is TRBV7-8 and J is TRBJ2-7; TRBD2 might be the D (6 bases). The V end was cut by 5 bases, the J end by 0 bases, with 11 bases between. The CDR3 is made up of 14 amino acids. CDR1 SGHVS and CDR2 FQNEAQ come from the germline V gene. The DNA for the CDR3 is TGTGCCAGCAGCGAGCGGGTATCCTCCTACGAGCAGTACTTC. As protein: CASSERVSSYEQYF.